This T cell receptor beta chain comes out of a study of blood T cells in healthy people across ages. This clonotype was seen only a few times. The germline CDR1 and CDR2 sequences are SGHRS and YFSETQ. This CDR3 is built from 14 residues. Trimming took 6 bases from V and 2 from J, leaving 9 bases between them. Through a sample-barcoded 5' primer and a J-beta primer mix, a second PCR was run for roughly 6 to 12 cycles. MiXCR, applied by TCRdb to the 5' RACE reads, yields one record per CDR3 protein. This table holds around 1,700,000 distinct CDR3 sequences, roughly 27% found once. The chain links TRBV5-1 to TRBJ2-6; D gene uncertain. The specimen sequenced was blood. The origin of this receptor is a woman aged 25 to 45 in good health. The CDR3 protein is CASTDRTGANVLTF. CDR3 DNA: TGCGCCAGCACGGACCGGACTGGGGCCAACGTCCTGACTTTC.